This TCR beta chain was sequenced in a study of cytomegalovirus exposure and HLA in healthy donors (dated by TCRdb to about 2017). Regarding the study in general: According to a later analysis, one platform produced both the approximately 110 validation repertoires and the 666 repertoires of the first cohort. The study aimed to test whether cataloging public T cell receptors could reveal signatures of past pathogen exposure. A separate validation cohort of roughly 130 different subjects was used in addition to the 666-subject first cohort. The study combined high-throughput TCR immunosequencing, statistical association of individual TCRs with disease status, and machine learning to predict cytomegalovirus infection status.

The donors belonged to the validation cohort of about 110 subjects, which was separate from the approximately 680-subject first cohort. Broader findings and caveats from the paper: While some public TCRs were present in many individuals, most TCR sequences turned up only very rarely across donors. In a later analysis, TCRs clustered in the first cohort were found to also tend to co-occur in the approximately 110 validation repertoires, with over 90% of cluster scores above 0. Cytomegalovirus status was reported to be diagnosed by the classifier with high specificity and sensitivity in both the original and validation cohorts. The authors suggested that the approach could potentially be extended to other disease states and immunological phenotypes. A later analysis lacked HLA typing for the validation cohort, so it scored co-occurrence in that cohort across all 120 or so repertoires. Three of the identified cytomegalovirus-associated TCR beta chains were confirmed in vitro to be specific for cytomegalovirus antigens. A total of about 180 TCR beta chains were listed by the study as associated with cytomegalovirus.

In the case of this clone: The target of this receptor is not known. Per-nucleotide qualities are absent, and no much larger clonotype sits a single base away.

The library came from the immunoSEQ multiplex PCR assay. Turning to the authors' computational methods: A statistical classification framework was developed to diagnose cytomegalovirus status using the catalog of TCR beta chain sequences. TCRdb carries this immuneACCESS record with in-frame sequences only. Its versions omit some clonotypes, under half of them owing to an unresolved V gene in the studies checked, with the rest unexplained. The V and J calls and clone size are taken from that table; D and trimming were inferred from the DNA. Counted in this sample were 200,000 to 250,000 clones; 70% to 90% of them appeared once. The ten top clones hold 4.5% to 6% of the sample. From cysteine to phenylalanine, the CDR3 is 16 amino acids long. Only the CDR3 portion is preserved as DNA: 48 bases, with reading frame beginning at the first base. The germline V gene sets CDR1 to SGDLS and CDR2 to YYNGEE. V was cut back by 0 bases and J by 4 bases, leaving a gap of 17 bases between them.

Recombination connected TRBV9 to TRBJ2-7; the D region possibly corresponds to TRBD2 (6 bases align). The source of this sequence is a woman in her late teens or twenties in good health and CMV-seronegative. Source material: PBMCs. The nucleotides are TGTGCCAGCAGCGTAGATCGTTCCAACGGAGGGTACGAGCAGTACTTC. This yields the protein CASSVDRSNGGYEQYF. With the portions outside the CDR3 filled from the reference TRBV9 and TRBJ2-7 genes, the complete variable region becomes DSGVTQTPKHLITATGQRVTLRCSPRSGDLSVYWYQQSLDQGLQFLIQYYNGEERAKGNILERFSAQQFPDLHSELNLSSLELGDSALYFCASSVDRSNGGYEQYFGPGTRLTVT.